Following are 26 T cell receptor beta chains from one sample sequenced in a study of beta chain features in type 1 diabetes. The antigens these receptors bind are not known. The authors reverse transcribed all of the isolated RNA, so sequencing captured expressed TCRB transcripts. The repertoire was sequenced with immunoSEQ multiplex PCR; TCRdb's copy has only in-frame clones and lacks some. The table records 680,000 or so clones, about an eighth of them present only once. Study-level findings and limits: Moderate yet significant TCRB CDR3 shortening was seen in Type 1 diabetes patients in all four CD4+ subsets.

Specimen: naive CD4+ T cells from blood. These receptors all come from a man between 18 and 35 years old with type 1 diabetes.

The chain is built from TRBV9 and TRBJ2-6; TRBD1 might be the D (6 bases). The germline CDR1 and CDR2 sequences are SGDLS and YYNGEE. The length of the CDR3 is 16 residues. V gave up 4 bases and J gave up 1 base, with 12 bases separating them. CDR3 sequence (DNA): TGTGCCAGCAGCTTACTACAGGGTTCTGGGGCCAACGTCCTGACTTTC. This sequence encodes CASSLLQGSGANVLTF.

This chain joins TRBV27 and TRBJ1-1; D unresolved. The CDR3 totals 14 residues. Trimming stripped 1 base from V and 3 bases from J, with 9 bases between. Looked up from germline, CDR1 is MNHEY and CDR2 is SMNVEV (reference sequence). The CDR3 DNA reads TGTGCCAGCAGTTTATTTTCCGTGGACACTGAAGCTTTCTTT. Protein product: CASSLFSVDTEAFF.

The chain joins TRBV2 to TRBJ1-3; D call uncertain. The germline gives CDR1 SNHLY, CDR2 FYNNEI. Trimming took off 1 base at V and 3 bases at J, with 13 bases between the two ends. The CDR3 totals 16 residues. Here the CDR3 reads CASSEEVWGGGNTIYF. CDR3 nucleotides: TGTGCCAGCAGTGAAGAAGTCTGGGGAGGTGGAAACACCATATATTTT.

The CDR3 loop is CAWTRTGANGYTF. CDR3 nucleotides: TGTGCCTGGACAAGGACAGGGGCGAATGGCTACACCTTC. This sequence joins TRBV30 and TRBJ1-2; 9 bases are shared with TRBD1. V lost 4 bases, J lost 6 bases, and 6 bases stayed unmatched. This CDR3 has 13 amino acids. CDR1 GTSNPN and CDR2 SVGIG come from the germline V gene (reference sequence).

The chain recombines TRBV21-1 with TRBJ2-3; the table's TRBD2 call for D was not verified on the DNA. TRBV21-1 is classified as a pseudogene. The CDR3 length is 18 residues. CDR3 DNA: TGTGCCAGCATCCTCGTAAAAAGGTCTGGGGAGTACACAGATACGCAGTATTTT. Protein: CASILVKRSGEYTDTQYF.

This clone was observed a few times. The chain has TRBV6-1 and TRBJ2-5; D perhaps matches TRBD1 (6 bases). V lost 1 base and J lost 1, with 10 bases in between. The CDR3 has 15 residues. Looked up from germline, CDR1 is MNHNS and CDR2 is SASEGT. The CDR3 nucleotides read TGTGCCAGCAGTGAAGTGGGCAGGGGCCAAGAGACCCAGTACTTC. Protein: CASSEVGRGQETQYF.

The chain recombines TRBV30 with TRBJ1-2, with 8 bases that match TRBD1. The CDR3 is made up of 14 amino acids. Germline lookup yields CDR1 GTSNPN and CDR2 SVGIG (reference sequence). V shed 0 bases, J shed 4 bases, and the junction held 4 bases outside the gene matches. Written as DNA, the CDR3 is TGTGCCTGGAGTGTACTAGACAGGGGCTATGGCTACACCTTC. Translation: CAWSVLDRGYGYTF.

This chain connects TRBV30 to TRBJ2-1; 8 positions agree with TRBD1. V was clipped by 3 bases and J by 8 bases; unmatched bases: 3. Germline V gives CDR1 GTSNPN, CDR2 SVGIG (reference sequence). The CDR3 totals 12 residues. The CDR3 here is CAWSLQGDEQFF. The CDR3 DNA is TGTGCCTGGAGCCTACAGGGGGATGAGCAGTTCTTC.

A few counts support this clone. The gene calls are TRBV19 and TRBJ2-5, with 12 positions matching TRBD1. Germline V gene lookup returns CDR1 LNHDA and CDR2 SQIVND (reference sequence). The CDR3 has 14 amino acids. V trimming: 5 bases; J trimming: 4 bases; junction bases outside the gene matches: 2. The CDR3 spells CASSGTGGRETQYF. The CDR3 bases are TGTGCCAGTAGTGGGACAGGGGGCAGAGAGACCCAGTACTTC. Looking up the rest from reference TRBV19 and TRBJ2-5 gives the full variable domain: DGGITQSPKYLFRKEGQNVTLSCEQNLNHDAMYWYRQDPGQGLRLIYYSQIVNDFQKGDIAEGYSVSREKKESFPLTVTSAQKNPTAFYLCASSGTGGRETQYFGPGTRLLVL.

This sequence joins TRBV5-4 and TRBJ2-3, with 9 bases identical to TRBD1. The CDR3 consists of 16 residues. The germline CDR1 and CDR2 sequences are SGHNT and YYREEE (reference sequence). The J segment lost 1 base and the V segment lost 3 bases, leaving 6 bases of the junction unmatched. CDR3 coding DNA: TGTGCCAGCAGCTGGGACAGGGAGTGGGGCACAGATACGCAGTATTTT. As protein: CASSWDREWGTDTQYF.

Only a few counts were recorded for this clone. V is TRBV5-4 and J is TRBJ2-2; D possibly uses TRBD1 or TRBD2 (7 bases each). Germline V gene data show CDR1 as SGHNT and CDR2 as YYREEE (reference sequence). Trimming shortened V by 4 bases and J by 3 bases, and 13 bases separated the two germline ends. This CDR3 spans 15 amino acids. CDR3 DNA sequence: TGTGCCAGCAGCAAGACAGGGAGGGACACCGGGGAGCTGTTTTTT. The encoded protein is CASSKTGRDTGELFF.

The chain recombines TRBV2 with TRBJ2-1; D remains ambiguous. The CDR3 is 11 residues long. Germline V lookup: CDR1 SNHLY, CDR2 FYNNEI. V gave up 6 bases and J gave up 2 bases, with 2 bases separating them. The CDR3 DNA is TGTGCCAGCAGGCCCTACAATGAGCAGTTCTTC. Translating it yields CASRPYNEQFF. The full variable domain, in which reference TRBV2 and TRBJ2-1 provide the parts outside the CDR3, is EPEVTQTPSHQVTQMGQEVILRCVPISNHLYFYWYRQILGQKVEFLVSFYNNEISEKSEIFDDQFSVERPDGSNFTLKIRSTKLEDSAMYFCASRPYNEQFFGPGTRLTVL.

A few counts support this clone. The chain couples TRBV6-6 to TRBJ1-6, with 7 bases fitting TRBD1. V shed 6 bases, J shed 7 bases, and the junction held 9 bases outside the gene matches. Germline V CDR1 and CDR2: MNHNY, SVGAGI (reference sequence). The CDR3 totals 15 residues. In nucleotides, the CDR3 is TGTGCCAGCAGCCCGCAGGGGGAATCCAATTCACCCCTCCACTTT. Protein sequence: CASSPQGESNSPLHF.

This clone was observed a few times. The rearrangement links TRBV9 to TRBJ2-7; D remains ambiguous. The CDR3 extends over 15 amino acids. Trimming shortened V by 4 bases and J by 5 bases, and 19 bases separated the two germline ends. Germline V gene sequence: CDR1 SGDLS, CDR2 YYNGEE. CDR3 protein: CASSLHPRADNEQYF. In DNA, the CDR3 is TGTGCCAGCAGCCTGCACCCACGGGCAGACAACGAGCAGTACTTC.

This clone was detected a few times. This chain joins TRBV7-2 and TRBJ2-5; D unresolved. The CDR3 is 11 residues long. V was pared by 4 bases and J by 4 bases, with 4 bases between. Germline-derived CDR1 and CDR2 are SGHTA and FQGNSA. This CDR3 reads CASSSVETQYF. DNA of the CDR3: TGTGCCAGCAGCTCGGTAGAGACCCAGTACTTC.

J is TRBJ1-3 and V is TRBV30; D is uncertain. This CDR3 has 14 amino acids. Trimming removed 4 bases from V and 4 bases from J, with 14 bases in between. Germline CDR1 and CDR2: GTSNPN and SVGIG (reference sequence). CDR3 sequence: CAWTALWLGNTIYF. CDR3 nucleotide sequence: TGTGCCTGGACGGCCCTATGGTTGGGAAACACCATATATTTT. Full variable domain (rest looked up from reference TRBV30 and TRBJ1-3): SQTIHQWPATLVQPVGSPLSLECTVEGTSNPNLYWYRQAAGRGLQLLFYSVGIGQISSEVPQNLSASRPQDRQFILSSKKLLLSDSGFYLCAWTALWLGNTIYFGEGSWLTVV.

The genes are TRBV5-4 and TRBJ2-1; D may be TRBD1 or TRBD2 (6 bases each). Trimming took off 5 bases at V and 6 bases at J, with 18 bases between the two ends. Germline CDR1 reads SGHNT; CDR2 reads YYREEE (reference sequence). This CDR3 region has 15 residues. In DNA form, the CDR3 reads TGTGCCAGCAGTCCTCCGGGGGCTCAAAGCAATGAGCAGTTCTTC. Protein: CASSPPGAQSNEQFF.

This clone showed up just a few times. The genes are TRBV7-9 and TRBJ2-6; D unresolved. CDR1 SEHNR and CDR2 FQNEAQ come from the germline V gene (reference sequence). Trimming cost V 3 bases and J 0 bases, with 6 bases left between them. The CDR3 runs to 15 residues. CDR3 DNA: TGTGCCAGCAGCTTCGGTCTCTCTGGGGCCAACGTCCTGACTTTC. This sequence encodes CASSFGLSGANVLTF.

The genes are TRBV27 and TRBJ1-1; D is unresolved. The germline gives CDR1 MNHEY, CDR2 SMNVEV (reference sequence). The CDR3 length is 14 residues. Between the trimmed V and J ends, which lost 6 bases and 1 base, there was a span of 12 bases. CDR3 sequence reads: CASRPSGGNTEAFF. In nucleotides, the CDR3 is TGTGCCAGCAGGCCTTCTGGAGGGAACACTGAAGCTTTCTTT.

This clone was counted only a few times. This rearrangement joins TRBV6-6 to TRBJ1-1, with 8 bases lining up with TRBD1. Germline loops: CDR1 MNHNY, CDR2 SVGAGI (reference sequence). This CDR3 contains 14 residues. V gave up 7 bases and J gave up 4 bases; unmatched junction bases: 8. In nucleotides, the CDR3 is TGTGCCAGCAATCGGACAGGGATGGGCACTGAAGCTTTCTTT. This encodes CASNRTGMGTEAFF.

This clone was found a few times. The chain carries TRBV7-6 and TRBJ2-1; 11 positions match TRBD2. The CDR3 covers 15 residues. J lost 4 bases, V lost 6 bases, and 5 bases had no gene match. Germline V gene lookup returns CDR1 SGHVS and CDR2 FNYEAQ. CDR3 protein: CASRPTSGGYNEQFF. In DNA, the CDR3 is TGTGCCAGCAGGCCCACTAGCGGGGGTTACAATGAGCAGTTCTTC.

V gene TRBV30 combines with J gene TRBJ2-2; the match to TRBD2 covers 9 bases. CDR3 length equals 15 residues. The ends lost 7 bases at V and 7 bases at J; junction bases unmatched: 13. In germline, CDR1 is GTSNPN, CDR2 SVGIG (reference sequence). The CDR3 spells CAFTHPGLADGELFF. As DNA, the CDR3 is TGTGCCTTCACCCACCCGGGACTAGCAGACGGGGAGCTGTTTTTT.

V gene TRBV6-5 combines with J gene TRBJ2-7; TRBD2 matches at 11 bases. J was trimmed by 4 bases and V by 7 bases; bases with no gene match: 9. The germline V gene encodes CDR1 MNHEY and CDR2 SVGAGI. CDR3 length: 15 residues. The CDR3 sequence: CASTRTSGGPYEQYF. The CDR3 region has the DNA TGTGCCAGCACCCGAACTAGCGGGGGACCTTACGAGCAGTACTTC.

This clone showed up just a few times. The genes are TRBV6-5 and TRBJ2-7; TRBD1 matches at 11 bases. J was trimmed by 4 bases and V by 5 bases; bases with no gene match: 4. Germline V gene data show CDR1 as MNHEY and CDR2 as SVGAGI. CDR3 size: 14 residues. The CDR3 is CASSRDRGIYEQYF. CDR3 sequence (DNA): TGTGCCAGCAGTCGGGACAGGGGGATTTACGAGCAGTACTTC.

The chain couples TRBV28 to TRBJ2-5; D is possibly TRBD1 (6 bases). Per germline, CDR1 MDHEN and CDR2 SYDVKM. V was pared by 6 bases and J by 4 bases, with 12 bases between. The CDR3 consists of 13 residues. CDR3 nucleotides: TGTGCCAGCAGGCGGACAGCGCGAGAGACCCAGTACTTC. Protein sequence: CASRRTARETQYF.

The genes are TRBV12-5 and TRBJ1-2; D is uncertain. The ends were cut back, 9 bases at V and 6 bases at J, with 5 bases in the middle. The germline V gene encodes CDR1 LGHNT and CDR2 FRNRAP. The CDR3 totals 9 residues. CDR3 region: CARRHGYTF. Written as DNA, the CDR3 is TGTGCTAGACGGCATGGCTACACCTTC.